The T cell receptor beta chain described here comes from a study of cytomegalovirus exposure and HLA in healthy donors. Turning to the study itself: Earlier, roughly 180 million T cells were analyzed, and fewer than 120 million unique TCR beta sequences were found among them. Study-wide points: There was a cluster of highly shared sequence variants that was likely a sequencing artifact. Altogether, some 170 TCR beta chains were recorded as cytomegalovirus-associated. Most subjects had HLA-A and HLA-B alleles reportedly predicted accurately by TCR beta sequences.

Notes on this clone: Its antigen is not identified.

Germline CDR1 and CDR2: MNHNS and SASEGT. The germline V and J ends were trimmed by 1 base and 0 bases, with 4 bases remaining between them. The CDR3 is 15 amino acids. The PCR used 60 Vbeta and 13 Jbeta primers. Sequenced by immunoSEQ multiplex PCR; TCRdb stores in-frame clones only, minus some. The repertoire holds around 90,000 clones, with 75% to 85% as singletons. The TCR originated in a male donor in good health and CMV-seropositive. This chain connects TRBV6-1 to TRBJ1-6; no clear D. The sequencing sample was made of PBMCs. The CDR3: CASSEGSSYNSPLHF. Written as DNA, the CDR3 is TGTGCCAGCAGTGAAGGGAGCTCCTATAATTCACCCCTCCACTTT.